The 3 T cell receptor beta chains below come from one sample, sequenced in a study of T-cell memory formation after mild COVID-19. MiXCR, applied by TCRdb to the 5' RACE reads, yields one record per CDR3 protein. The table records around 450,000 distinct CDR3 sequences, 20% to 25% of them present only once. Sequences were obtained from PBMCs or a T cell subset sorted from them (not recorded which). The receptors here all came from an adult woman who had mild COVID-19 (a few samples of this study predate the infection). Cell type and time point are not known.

The CDR3 sequence: CASRLDGGNYGYTF. The DNA of the CDR3 is TGTGCCAGCAGACTGGACGGAGGAAACTATGGCTACACCTTC. The chain carries TRBV12-3 or TRBV12-4 and TRBJ1-2; D not certain. The CDR3 consists of 14 residues. V was shortened by 6 bases and J by 2 bases, with 13 bases between the two germline ends.

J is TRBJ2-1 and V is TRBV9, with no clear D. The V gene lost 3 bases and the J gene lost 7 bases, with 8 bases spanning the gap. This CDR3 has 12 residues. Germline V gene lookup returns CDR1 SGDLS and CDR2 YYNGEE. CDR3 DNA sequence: TGTGCCAGCAGCGCTACTTCGAATGAGCAGTTCTTC. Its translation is CASSATSNEQFF.

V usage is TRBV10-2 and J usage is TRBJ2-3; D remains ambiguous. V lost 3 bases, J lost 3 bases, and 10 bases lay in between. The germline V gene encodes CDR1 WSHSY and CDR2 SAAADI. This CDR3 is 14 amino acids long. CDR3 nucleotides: TGCGCCAGCAGTGATTGGCGAGATACAGATACGCAGTATTTT. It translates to CASSDWRDTDTQYF.